One and the same sample provided the 18 T cell receptor beta chains below, sequenced in a study of shared clonotypes between healthy human individuals. The naive CD8 fraction comprised CD45RO-negative cells positively selected for CCR7 and excluded terminally differentiated effector memory CD45RA+ cells. Profiling relied on immunoSEQ multiplex PCR, and the TCRdb table lists in-frame clones only, not all of them. The table includes 2 million to 2.5 million clones, roughly 91% detected once. Sequenced sample: naive CD8+ T cells from PBMCs. These receptors were taken from a man between 18 and 29 years old in good health. Some clones in this sample may be carry-over from other donors' samples.

V is TRBV7-2 and J is TRBJ2-7; 7 nucleotides align to TRBD1. Trimming removed 5 bases from V and 3 bases from J; junction bases left unmatched: 13. From germline, CDR1 is SGHTA and CDR2 FQGNSA. This CDR3 is 16 amino acids long. The CDR3: CASSPNSLPGGYEQYF. CDR3 coding DNA: TGTGCCAGCAGCCCAAACTCGTTGCCAGGGGGCTACGAGCAGTACTTC. Combining the CDR3 with reference TRBV7-2 and TRBJ2-7 gives the whole variable domain GAGVSQSPSNKVTEKGKDVELRCDPISGHTALYWYRQSLGQGLEFLIYFQGNSAPDKSGLPSDRFSAERTGGSVSTLTIQRTQQEDSAVYLCASSPNSLPGGYEQYFGPGTRLTVT.

This rearrangement joins TRBV4-1 to TRBJ1-2; 11 bases agree with TRBD1. Germline V gene sequence: CDR1 MGHRA, CDR2 YSYEKL. There are 15 residues in the CDR3. V gave up 3 bases and J gave up 4 bases; unmatched junction bases: 4. CDR3 protein: CASSQGQGVIYGYTF. The CDR3 region has the DNA TGCGCCAGCAGCCAGGGACAGGGGGTTATCTATGGCTACACCTTC.

This chain uses TRBV4-1 with TRBJ2-7; 8 nucleotides agree with TRBD1. In germline, CDR1 is MGHRA, CDR2 YSYEKL. The CDR3 spans 15 residues. The ends lost 4 bases at V and 2 bases at J; junction bases unmatched: 7. The CDR3 loop reads CASSPNLGQAYEQYF. In nucleotides, the CDR3 is TGCGCCAGCAGCCCCAACCTGGGACAGGCCTACGAGCAGTACTTC.

The chain recombines TRBV6-1 with TRBJ2-7; D might be TRBD1 or TRBD2, each matching 7 bases. V was trimmed by 4 bases and J by 4 bases, leaving 17 bases between them. CDR1 is MNHNS and CDR2 is SASEGT in the germline V gene. CDR3 length equals 15 residues. CDR3 residues: CASSAYQGEGYEQYF. The DNA of the CDR3 is TGTGCCAGCAGTGCATATCAGGGGGAGGGTTACGAGCAGTACTTC.

The J gene is TRBJ2-1, the V gene TRBV7-9; possible D gene TRBD1, 6 bases. CDR3 length equals 15 residues. The V end lost 3 bases, the J end lost 4 bases, and 13 bases lay between the germline ends. Germline V gives CDR1 SEHNR, CDR2 FQNEAQ (reference sequence). CDR3 coding DNA: TGTGCCAGCAGCTTCTGGGACATACTATACAATGAGCAGTTCTTC. It is translated as CASSFWDILYNEQFF. The full variable domain, in which reference TRBV7-9 and TRBJ2-1 provide the parts outside the CDR3, is DTGVSQNPRHKITKRGQNVTFRCDPISEHNRLYWYRQTLGQGPEFLTYFQNEAQLEKSRLLSDRFSAERPKGSFSTLEIQRTEQGDSAMYLCASSFWDILYNEQFFGPGTRLTVL.

The rearrangement joins TRBV27 to TRBJ2-2; 9 bases are a match to TRBD1. CDR1 and CDR2 from the germline V gene are MNHEY and SMNVEV (reference sequence). The CDR3 spans 15 residues. The junction had 10 bases not matched to a gene; V was cut back by 6 bases and J by 8 bases. The CDR3 sequence is CASSRTGAGWGELFF. The CDR3 DNA is TGTGCCAGCAGCCGGACAGGGGCGGGTTGGGGGGAGCTGTTTTTT.

This sequence joins TRBV25-1 and TRBJ2-1; D may be TRBD2 (6 bases). The V gene lost 4 bases and the J gene lost 9 bases, with 16 bases spanning the gap. This CDR3 has 14 residues. CDR1 and CDR2 (germline): MGHDK, SYGVNS. CDR3 amino acids: CASSVWTNPIEQFF. The CDR3 DNA follows: TGTGCCAGCAGTGTGTGGACTAACCCGATTGAGCAGTTCTTC.

The V gene is TRBV7-9, the J gene TRBJ1-2; D is undetermined. The CDR3 length is 17 residues. The germline gives CDR1 SEHNR, CDR2 FQNEAQ (reference sequence). V shed 4 bases and J shed 0 bases, with 18 bases lying between them. CDR3 coding DNA: TGTGCCAGCAGCTCCAAGGGTCTCCCAGAAACTAACTATGGCTACACCTTC. It is translated as CASSSKGLPETNYGYTF.

This clone showed up just once. The V call is TRBV6-1, the J call TRBJ2-1, with TRBD2 matching 7 bases. After removal of 8 bases from V and 0 bases from J, the junction contained 7 bases not matched to a gene. This CDR3 is 15 amino acids long. Germline values: CDR1 MNHNS, CDR2 SASEGT. The DNA for the CDR3 is TGTGCCAGCGGGGGGGGGACTAACTCCTACAATGAGCAGTTCTTC. Residues: CASGGGTNSYNEQFF.

J is TRBJ1-5 and V is TRBV28, with D unclear. The CDR3 sequence is 14 residues long. The ends were cut back, 5 bases at V and 1 base at J, with 9 bases in the middle. CDR1 MDHEN and CDR2 SYDVKM come from the germline V gene. The chain's CDR3 is CASSDIRSNQPQHF. In DNA form, the CDR3 reads TGTGCCAGCAGTGACATCCGAAGCAATCAGCCCCAGCATTTT.

This chain links TRBV28 with TRBJ2-6; tentative D call: TRBD2 (6 bases). The CDR3 is made up of 16 amino acids. V lost 6 bases and J lost 2, with 14 bases in between. Per the germline V gene, CDR1 is MDHEN and CDR2 is SYDVKM. DNA for the CDR3: TGTGCCAGCAGCCCCGCATGGGGGGCTGGGGCCAACGTCCTGACTTTC. It codes for CASSPAWGAGANVLTF.

This chain connects TRBV27 to TRBJ1-5; TRBD1 matches at 8 bases. The CDR3 is 16 residues long. Trimming removed 5 bases from V and 6 bases from J; junction bases left unmatched: 12. Germline V gene data show CDR1 as MNHEY and CDR2 as SMNVEV (reference sequence). This CDR3 reads CASSPAADRVFQPQHF. In nucleotides, the CDR3 is TGTGCCAGCAGTCCAGCCGCGGACAGGGTGTTTCAGCCCCAGCATTTT.

V usage is TRBV5-4 and J usage is TRBJ1-2; D is ambiguous. V was cut by 5 bases and J by 2 bases, with 10 bases left in between. CDR3 length equals 13 residues. The germline gives CDR1 SGHNT, CDR2 YYREEE (reference sequence). CDR3 loop: CASSPGPNYGYTF. CDR3 DNA: TGTGCCAGCAGTCCGGGCCCGAACTATGGCTACACCTTC.

This sequence joins TRBV21-1 and TRBJ1-3. TRBV21-1 counts as a pseudogene. The CDR3 loop spans 13 amino acids. Here the CDR3 reads CASSNLKGNTIYF. The CDR3 bases are TGTGCCAGCTCAAATTTAAAGGGAAACACCATATATTTT.

The chain carries TRBV10-3 and TRBJ2-1; TRBD1 matches 8 bases. Per the germline V gene, CDR1 is ENHRY and CDR2 is SYGVKD. The CDR3 length is 14 residues. The V segment lost 8 bases and the J segment 3 bases; nucleotides outside the gene matches: 6. The CDR3 here is CAIGMDRVYNEQFF. The CDR3 nucleotides are TGTGCCATCGGAATGGACAGGGTCTACAATGAGCAGTTCTTC.

Worth noting for this clone: Other nucleotide sequences in the sample specify the same CDR3. This sequence joins TRBV29-1 and TRBJ2-7; 7 positions match TRBD2. Germline assignment: CDR1 SQVTM and CDR2 ANQGSEA. The CDR3 is 14 amino acids. J lost 0 bases, V lost 5 bases, and 7 bases had no gene match. This CDR3 reads CSVQGGTNSYEQYF. The DNA for the CDR3 is TGCAGCGTTCAAGGAGGGACTAACTCCTACGAGCAGTACTTC.

This clone was counted a single time. The J gene is TRBJ2-1, the V gene TRBV6-5, with 8 bases that match TRBD1. Germline V gene lookup returns CDR1 MNHEY and CDR2 SVGAGI. The CDR3 totals 13 residues. Losses at the gene ends were 4 bases for V and 8 bases for J; bases not matched to a gene: 4. The CDR3 coding sequence is TGTGCCAGCAGTTCTGGACAGGGCTATGAGCAGTTCTTC. This gives the protein CASSSGQGYEQFF.

J is TRBJ2-1 and V is TRBV27; D possibly corresponds to TRBD2 (6 bases). Per germline, CDR1 MNHEY and CDR2 SMNVEV (reference sequence). CDR3 length: 14 residues. Trimming pared 5 bases from V and 7 bases from J, leaving 15 bases between. The DNA for the CDR3 is TGTGCCAGCAGTGCCCGGGACTCCCGAAATGAGCAGTTCTTC. This translates into CASSARDSRNEQFF.